Presented here are 4 T cell receptor beta chains from one specimen sequenced in a study of tumor-infiltrating lymphocytes in primary liver carcinoma. TCR beta cDNA was made from 450 to 550 ng total RNA with a constant-region primer. For TCR beta, libraries were produced by three nested multiplex PCR rounds using slightly modified ARM-PCR. It was with TRBV1-TRBV30 forward primers and a C-beta reverse primer that the first two PCR rounds were run, at about 10 cycles each. TCRdb fed the multiplex PCR reads into MiXCR, producing one record per CDR3 protein. The table records about 330,000 distinct CDR3 sequences, approximately 64% of them present only once. Both blood RNA, taken from unsorted whole blood, and germline DNA were extracted. The sequenced sample consisted of peripheral blood. The receptors originated from a middle-aged man with primary liver carcinoma and hepatitis B virus infection.

This clonotype was seen a single time. The junction shows a germline mismatch at one end, possibly a read error. This rearrangement joins TRBV11-2 to TRBJ2-2; a possible D gene is TRBD2 (5 bases). Germline lookup yields CDR1 SGHAT and CDR2 FQNNGV. This CDR3 is 15 amino acids long. The CDR3 protein is CASSLIRQNTWELSF. The CDR3 nucleotides are TGTGCCAGCAGCTTAATCCGGCAGAACACCTGGGAGCTGTCTTTT.

Concerning this clonotype: The junction shows a germline mismatch at one end, possibly a read error. The rearrangement links TRBV29-1 to TRBJ2-3; 7 bases are a match to TRBD2. Germline loops: CDR1 SQVTM, CDR2 ANQGSEA. The CDR3 extends over 16 amino acids. CDR3 residues: CSVRTLAEDSTDMQYF. The CDR3 nucleotides read TGCAGCGTTCGAACCCTAGCGGAGGATAGCACAGATATGCAGTATTTT.

A remark on this clonotype: The junction departs from germline at one end; a sequencing error may be responsible. This chain connects TRBV29-1 to TRBJ2-1, with D unresolved. This CDR3 region has 16 residues. Germline-derived CDR1 and CDR2 are SQVTM and ANQGSEA. CDR3 DNA sequence: TGCAGCGTTGGCACTTGGAACCATGGCTCCTACGATGAGCAGTTCTTC. Its protein is CSVGTWNHGSYDEQFF.

This clonotype was observed a single time. The J gene is TRBJ2-4, the V gene TRBV2; D ambiguous. The V gene lost 5 bases and the J gene lost 11 bases, with 10 bases spanning the gap. The CDR3 runs to 11 residues. The V gene's germline CDR1 is SNHLY and CDR2 FYNNEI. The CDR3 nucleotides read TGTGCCAGCAGTCAGACGGACGTTCAGTACTTC. Translating it yields CASSQTDVQYF.